This passage covers 23 T cell receptor beta chains from one sample sequenced in a study of T cell repertoires in cytomegalovirus infection. Using its own MiXCR run on the reads, TCRdb lists one record per CDR3 protein. Altogether roughly 920,000 distinct CDR3 sequences are present, approximately 31% being singletons, with the ten largest covering under 15%. Their specific antigens are unknown. Sequenced material: cultured CD8+ T cells from PBMCs, taken from culture after CMV antigen stimulation. The receptors come from a human donor in good health (CMV status not recorded). Some clones in this sample may be carry-over from other donors' samples.

This chain links TRBV27 with TRBJ2-5, with TRBD1 identical over 8 bases. CDR1 and CDR2 from the germline V gene are MNHEY and SMNVEV (reference sequence). The V segment lost 4 bases and the J segment 7 bases; nucleotides outside the gene matches: 14. The CDR3 totals 16 residues. CDR3: CASSSEGQAPSGTQYF. The CDR3 DNA is TGTGCCAGCAGTTCCGAGGGACAGGCTCCAAGCGGGACCCAGTACTTC.

This clonotype came up many times. The rearrangement joins TRBV7-6 to TRBJ1-5; D not resolved. V was trimmed by 5 bases and J by 0 bases, leaving 11 bases between them. The germline gives CDR1 SGHVS, CDR2 FNYEAQ. This CDR3 region has 15 residues. The CDR3 DNA reads as TGTGCCAGCAGCCCCCGGTGGGATAGCAATCAGCCCCAGCATTTT. Translated: CASSPRWDSNQPQHF.

The chain is built from TRBV27 and TRBJ2-7; D not resolved. This CDR3 spans 11 amino acids. Germline assignment: CDR1 MNHEY and CDR2 SMNVEV (reference sequence). V lost 8 bases and J 4 bases, leaving 9 bases between the germline ends. In nucleotides, the CDR3 is TGTGCCAGCGGAACAGATTACGAGCAGTACGTC. Translating it yields CASGTDYEQYV.

V gene TRBV4-1 combines with J gene TRBJ2-1; TRBD2 agrees at 9 bases. The V gene's germline CDR1 is MGHRA and CDR2 YSYEKL. The V segment lost 5 bases and the J segment 5 bases; nucleotides outside the gene matches: 7. CDR3 length: 15 amino acids. Here the CDR3 reads CASSKVAGDNNEQFF. The CDR3 DNA reads as TGCGCCAGCAGCAAAGTAGCGGGGGACAACAATGAGCAGTTCTTC.

Notes on this clonotype: One junction end does not reproduce the germline sequence, and a read error may be involved. V usage is TRBV24-1 and J usage is TRBJ2-3, with D hard to call. The CDR3 has 11 residues. Germline V gene data show CDR1 as KGHDR and CDR2 as SFDVKD. CDR3 amino acids: CATRDLDTQYF. The CDR3, as DNA: TGTGCCACCAGGGATTTGGATACGCAGTATTTT.

In its sample, this clonotype was seen a few times. The J gene is TRBJ1-4, the V gene TRBV20-1; tentative D call: TRBD1 (6 bases). Germline assignment: CDR1 DFQATT and CDR2 SNEGSKA (reference sequence). CDR3 length: 15 amino acids. The germline V and J ends were trimmed by 6 bases and 0 bases, with 14 bases remaining between them. The CDR3 sequence: CSAPNREATNEKLFF. CDR3 DNA sequence: TGCAGTGCCCCAAACAGGGAAGCAACTAATGAAAAACTGTTTTTT.

The chain has TRBV6-2 or TRBV6-3 and TRBJ1-5; tentatively, D is TRBD1 (6 bases). V was clipped by 2 bases and J by 4 bases, with 18 bases between them. This CDR3 is built from 17 residues. Germline CDR1 and CDR2: MNHEY and SVGEGT. The CDR3 sequence is CASSYDMAGVTNQPQHF. DNA for the CDR3: TGTGCCAGCAGTTACGATATGGCAGGGGTTACTAATCAGCCCCAGCATTTT.

This clonotype was counted a few times. This rearrangement joins TRBV27 to TRBJ2-3; D call uncertain. V gave up 3 bases and J gave up 7 bases, with 11 bases separating them. There are 13 residues in the CDR3. Germline V gene sequence: CDR1 MNHEY, CDR2 SMNVEV (reference sequence). The CDR3 loop is CASSLTSLYTQYF. In DNA, the CDR3 is TGTGCCAGCAGTTTGACCAGCCTATATACGCAGTATTTT.

The chain combines TRBV14 with TRBJ1-1; maybe TRBD1 (6 bases). This CDR3 has 13 amino acids. The germline V and J ends were trimmed by 1 base and 7 bases, with 10 bases remaining between them. Looked up from germline, CDR1 is SGHDN and CDR2 is FVKESK. DNA for the CDR3: TGTGCCAGCAGCCAAGCTCAGGGGATTGAAGCTTTCTTT. Residues: CASSQAQGIEAFF.

The chain links TRBV6-1 to TRBJ1-5; 7 bases match TRBD1. The CDR3 spans 15 residues. After removal of 5 bases from V and 7 bases from J, the junction contained 11 bases not matched to a gene. The germline gives CDR1 MNHNS, CDR2 SASEGT. The CDR3 loop is CASSYMQGVEQPQHF. The DNA for the CDR3 is TGTGCCAGCAGTTACATGCAGGGGGTGGAGCAGCCCCAGCATTTT.

V gene TRBV7-6 combines with J gene TRBJ1-6; possibly TRBD1 for D (5 bases). This CDR3 is built from 20 residues. Germline V gene sequence: CDR1 SGHVS, CDR2 FNYEAQ. V was shortened by 5 bases and J by 0 bases, with 23 bases between the two germline ends. The CDR3 DNA reads TGTGCCAGCAGCCTGGAGTGGGAGACAGAAATTAGCTCCTATAATTCACCCCTCCACTTT. Its protein product is CASSLEWETEISSYNSPLHF.

This clonotype appeared a few times. The V and J genes are TRBV7-2 and TRBJ2-1; 11 bases are shared with TRBD2. Unmatched junction bases numbered 3, after V lost 0 bases and J lost 8 bases. The CDR3 is made up of 15 amino acids. Germline-derived CDR1 and CDR2 are SGHTA and FQGNSA. The CDR3 here is CASSLASGGVDEQFF. The CDR3 DNA sequence: TGTGCCAGCAGCTTAGCTAGCGGGGGGGTTGATGAGCAGTTCTTC.

This clonotype was detected once. The chain links TRBV19 to TRBJ2-1, with 7 bases matching TRBD2. Per germline, CDR1 LNHDA and CDR2 SQIVND (reference sequence). The CDR3 loop spans 15 amino acids. Unmatched junction bases numbered 13, after V lost 5 bases and J lost 9 bases. The CDR3: CASSLRDYPGFEQFF. The CDR3 region has the DNA TGTGCCAGTAGTCTCCGGGACTATCCTGGGTTTGAGCAGTTCTTC.

The chain couples TRBV6-8 to TRBJ2-1; possibly TRBD2 for D (5 bases). The germline gives CDR1 MNHGY, CDR2 SAAAGT. Trimming stripped 5 bases from V and 6 bases from J, with 20 bases between. The CDR3 has 16 residues. The CDR3 DNA reads as TGTGCCAGCAGTCTCTATGGCGGACTCATCTGCAATGAGCAGTTCTTC. It codes for CASSLYGGLICNEQFF.

At least ten counts were recorded for this clonotype. The J gene is TRBJ1-1, the V gene TRBV12-3 or TRBV12-4; D gene unclear. V lost 2 bases and J 2 bases, leaving 9 bases between the germline ends. CDR3 length: 14 residues. The DNA for the CDR3 is TGTGCCAGCAGTTTAACTGGGATAAACACTGAAGCTTTCTTT. It translates to CASSLTGINTEAFF.

This clonotype occurred many times. This chain's CDR3 is CASSLETTGELFF. The CDR3 nucleotides are TGTGCCAGCAGCCTCGAGACCACCGGGGAGCTGTTTTTT. The chain carries TRBV7-6 and TRBJ2-2; D call uncertain. CDR3 length equals 13 residues. Trimming cost V 5 bases and J 4 bases, with 8 bases left between them. CDR1 and CDR2 from the germline V gene are SGHVS and FNYEAQ.

In the case of this clonotype: One end of the junction varies from germline; a read error may be responsible. V usage is TRBV7-6 and J usage is TRBJ2-5, with D maybe TRBD2 (6 bases). This CDR3 comprises 15 residues. Germline-derived CDR1 and CDR2 are SGHVS and FNYEAQ. The CDR3 reads CANSLFRRGWETQYF. CDR3 DNA sequence: TGTGCCAACAGCTTATTTCGGAGGGGATGGGAGACCCAGTACTTC.

The chain employs TRBV9 and TRBJ2-2; the match to TRBD1 covers 8 bases. After removal of 3 bases from V and 1 base from J, the junction contained 5 bases not matched to a gene. CDR3 length: 16 residues. Germline V gene lookup returns CDR1 SGDLS and CDR2 YYNGEE. The chain's CDR3 is CASSDRTGMNTGELFF. In DNA form, the CDR3 reads TGTGCCAGCAGCGATCGGACAGGGATGAACACCGGGGAGCTGTTTTTT.

This CDR3 is CASSLERGGFREQFF. CDR3 sequence (DNA): TGTGCCAGCAGCTTAGAGAGGGGGGGCTTTAGGGAGCAGTTCTTC. The rearrangement uses TRBV11-3 and TRBJ2-1; D is perhaps TRBD2 (7 bases). This CDR3 has 15 residues. Germline V gene data show CDR1 as SGHNT and CDR2 as YENEEA. V shed 0 bases and J shed 10 bases, with 16 bases lying between them.

In this sample, this clonotype turned up many times. The chain has TRBV6-6 and TRBJ2-1, with 9 nucleotides matching TRBD2. The germline V gene has CDR1 MNHNY and CDR2 SVGAGI (reference sequence). This CDR3 contains 15 residues. V dropped 6 bases and J dropped 2; count of bases not matched to a gene: 5. The CDR3 region is CASSYSGGPYNEQFF. DNA for the CDR3: TGTGCCAGCAGCTATAGCGGGGGACCCTACAATGAGCAGTTCTTC.

There are many counts of this clonotype. The chain links TRBV7-2 to TRBJ1-1; a weak D match, TRBD1 (5 bases). The ends were cut back, 9 bases at V and 6 bases at J, with 17 bases in the middle. Germline V lookup: CDR1 SGHTA, CDR2 FQGNSA. The length of the CDR3 is 13 residues. CDR3 in DNA: TGTGCCAGTGCCGTCTTGGGGGATCCTGAAGCTTTCTTT. This encodes CASAVLGDPEAFF.

The chain uses TRBV27 and TRBJ2-3, with 8 nucleotides matching TRBD2. The CDR3 contains 15 residues. With 8 bases clipped from V and 6 bases from J, the junction kept 13 bases outside the gene matches. Germline values: CDR1 MNHEY, CDR2 SMNVEV (reference sequence). The CDR3 here is CASYAWSGGRDTQYF. The CDR3 nucleotides read TGTGCCAGCTACGCGTGGAGCGGGGGCCGGGATACGCAGTATTTT.

The table lists this clonotype with a few counts. The gene calls are TRBV20-1 and TRBJ1-6, with 9 bases fitting TRBD1. The CDR3 extends over 13 amino acids. V shed 3 bases and J 14 bases; nucleotides not matched to a gene: 8. Germline-derived CDR1 and CDR2 are DFQATT and SNEGSKA (reference sequence). The CDR3 is CSASNRGQTTLHF. Written as DNA, the CDR3 is TGCAGTGCTAGCAACAGGGGGCAAACCACCCTCCACTTT.